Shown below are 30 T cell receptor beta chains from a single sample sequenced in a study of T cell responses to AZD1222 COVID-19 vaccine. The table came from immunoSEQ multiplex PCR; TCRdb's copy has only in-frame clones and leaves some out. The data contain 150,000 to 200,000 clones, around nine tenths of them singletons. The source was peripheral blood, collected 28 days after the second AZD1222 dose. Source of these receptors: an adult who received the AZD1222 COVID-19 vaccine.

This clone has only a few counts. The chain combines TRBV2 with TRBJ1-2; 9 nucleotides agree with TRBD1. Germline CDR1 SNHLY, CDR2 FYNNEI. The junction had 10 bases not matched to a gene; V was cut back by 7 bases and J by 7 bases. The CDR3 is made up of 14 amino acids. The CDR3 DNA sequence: TGTGCCAGCATGGTGGGACAGGGAAGGAGTGGCTACACCTTC. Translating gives CASMVGQGRSGYTF. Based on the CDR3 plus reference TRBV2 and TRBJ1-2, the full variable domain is EPEVTQTPSHQVTQMGQEVILRCVPISNHLYFYWYRQILGQKVEFLVSFYNNEISEKSEIFDDQFSVERPDGSNFTLKIRSTKLEDSAMYFCASMVGQGRSGYTFGSGTRLTVV.

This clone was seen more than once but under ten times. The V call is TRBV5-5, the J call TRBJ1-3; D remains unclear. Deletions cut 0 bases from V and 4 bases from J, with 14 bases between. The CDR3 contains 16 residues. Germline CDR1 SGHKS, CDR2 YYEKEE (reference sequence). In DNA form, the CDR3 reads TGTGCCAGCAGCTTGGTCAGTGGAGGCCCCGGAAACACCATATATTTT. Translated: CASSLVSGGPGNTIYF.

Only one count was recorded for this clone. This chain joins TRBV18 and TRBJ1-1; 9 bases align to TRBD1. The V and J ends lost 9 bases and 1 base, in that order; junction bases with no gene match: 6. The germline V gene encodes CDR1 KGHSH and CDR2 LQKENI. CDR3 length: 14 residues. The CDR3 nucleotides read TGTGCCAGTTCAGACAGGGGGTCGAACACTGAAGCTTTCTTT. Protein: CASSDRGSNTEAFF.

Here the CDR3 DNA reads TGTGCCAGCGGGTTTTACGAGACCCAGTACTTC. Its translation is CASGFYETQYF. The chain couples TRBV12-3 or TRBV12-4 to TRBJ2-5; D not resolved. This CDR3 comprises 11 residues. V lost 8 bases and J lost 5, with 9 bases in between.

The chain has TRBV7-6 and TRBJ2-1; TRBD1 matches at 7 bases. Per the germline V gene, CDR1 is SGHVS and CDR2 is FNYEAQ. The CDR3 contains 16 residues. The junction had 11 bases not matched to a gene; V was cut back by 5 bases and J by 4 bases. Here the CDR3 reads CASSTRQGVGYNEQFF. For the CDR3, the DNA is TGTGCCAGCAGCACCCGTCAGGGGGTCGGGTACAATGAGCAGTTCTTC.

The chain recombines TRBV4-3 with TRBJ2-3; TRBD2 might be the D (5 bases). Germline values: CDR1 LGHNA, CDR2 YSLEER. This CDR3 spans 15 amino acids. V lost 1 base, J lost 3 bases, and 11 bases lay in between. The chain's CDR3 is CASSQGSGWTDTQYF. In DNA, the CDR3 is TGCGCCAGCAGCCAAGGTTCGGGGTGGACAGATACGCAGTATTTT.

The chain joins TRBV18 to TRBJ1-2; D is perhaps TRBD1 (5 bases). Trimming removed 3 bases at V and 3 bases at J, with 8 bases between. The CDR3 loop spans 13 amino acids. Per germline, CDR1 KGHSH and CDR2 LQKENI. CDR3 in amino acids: CASSPGEDYGYTF. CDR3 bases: TGTGCCAGCTCACCGGGGGAGGACTATGGCTACACCTTC.

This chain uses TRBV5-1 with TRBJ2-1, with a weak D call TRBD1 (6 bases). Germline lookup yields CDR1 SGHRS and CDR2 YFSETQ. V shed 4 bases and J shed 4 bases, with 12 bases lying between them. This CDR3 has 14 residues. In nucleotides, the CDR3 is TGCGCCAGCAGCGGGGGCGACCCTTACAATGAGCAGTTCTTC. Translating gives CASSGGDPYNEQFF.

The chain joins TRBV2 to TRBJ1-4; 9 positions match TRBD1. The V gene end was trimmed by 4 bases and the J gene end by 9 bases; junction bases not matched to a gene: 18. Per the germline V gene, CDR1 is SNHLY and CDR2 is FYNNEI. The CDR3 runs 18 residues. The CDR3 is CASSVYRDREQSTQKLFF. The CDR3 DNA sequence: TGTGCCAGCAGTGTGTACCGGGACAGGGAGCAGAGCACCCAAAAACTGTTTTTT. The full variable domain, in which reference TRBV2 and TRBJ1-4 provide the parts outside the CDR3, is EPEVTQTPSHQVTQMGQEVILRCVPISNHLYFYWYRQILGQKVEFLVSFYNNEISEKSEIFDDQFSVERPDGSNFTLKIRSTKLEDSAMYFCASSVYRDREQSTQKLFFGSGTQLSVL.

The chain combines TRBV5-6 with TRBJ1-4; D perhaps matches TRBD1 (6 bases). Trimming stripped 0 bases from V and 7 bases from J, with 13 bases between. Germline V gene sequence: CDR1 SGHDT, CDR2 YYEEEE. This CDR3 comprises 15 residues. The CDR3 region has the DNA TGTGCCAGCAGCTTGGGTCGCAGGGGAGGTGAAAAACTGTTTTTT. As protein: CASSLGRRGGEKLFF.

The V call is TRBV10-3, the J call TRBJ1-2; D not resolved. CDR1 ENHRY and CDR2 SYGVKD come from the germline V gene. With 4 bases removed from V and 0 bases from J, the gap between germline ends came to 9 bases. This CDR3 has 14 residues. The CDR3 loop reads CAISGDTPNYGYTF. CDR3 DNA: TGTGCCATCAGTGGAGACACTCCTAACTATGGCTACACCTTC.

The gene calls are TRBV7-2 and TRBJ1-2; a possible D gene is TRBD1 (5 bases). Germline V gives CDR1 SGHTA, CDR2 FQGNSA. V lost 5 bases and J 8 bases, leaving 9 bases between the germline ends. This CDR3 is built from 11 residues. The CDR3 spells CASSRRDGYTF. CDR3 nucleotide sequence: TGTGCCAGCAGCCGCAGGGACGGCTACACCTTC.

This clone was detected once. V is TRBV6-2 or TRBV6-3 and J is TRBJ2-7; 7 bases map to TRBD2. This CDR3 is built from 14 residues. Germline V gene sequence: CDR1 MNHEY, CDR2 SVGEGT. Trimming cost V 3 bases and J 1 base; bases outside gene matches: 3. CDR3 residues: CASSYGGGSYEQYF. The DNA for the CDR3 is TGTGCCAGCAGTTATGGGGGGGGGTCCTACGAGCAGTACTTC.

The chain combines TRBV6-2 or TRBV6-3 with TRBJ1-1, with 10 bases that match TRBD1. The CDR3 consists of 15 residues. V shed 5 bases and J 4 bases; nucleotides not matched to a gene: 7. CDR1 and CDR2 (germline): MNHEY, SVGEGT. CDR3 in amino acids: CASSKTGGAVTEAFF. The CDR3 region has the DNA TGTGCCAGCAGTAAGACAGGGGGCGCGGTCACTGAAGCTTTCTTT.

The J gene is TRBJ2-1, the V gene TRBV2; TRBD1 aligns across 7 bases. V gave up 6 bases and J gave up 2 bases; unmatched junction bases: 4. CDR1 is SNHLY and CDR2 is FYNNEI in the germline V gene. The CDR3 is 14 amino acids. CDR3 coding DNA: TGTGCCAGCAGGCCCCAGGGGGCCTACAATGAGCAGTTCTTC. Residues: CASRPQGAYNEQFF.

This CDR3 is CSGLDKTQYF. DNA of the CDR3: TGCAGTGGCCTCGACAAAACGCAGTATTTT. The J gene is TRBJ2-3, the V gene TRBV20-1, with D unclear. The CDR3 runs 10 residues. Germline V CDR1 and CDR2: DFQATT, SNEGSKA (reference sequence). Trimming stripped 7 bases from V and 9 bases from J, with 11 bases between.

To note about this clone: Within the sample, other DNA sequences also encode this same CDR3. The CDR3 sequence is CASSVGGSNQPQHF. Here the CDR3 DNA reads TGTGCCAGCAGCGTAGGGGGAAGCAATCAGCCCCAGCATTTT. This chain connects TRBV9 to TRBJ1-5; D remains ambiguous. The CDR3 is 14 amino acids. Per germline, CDR1 SGDLS and CDR2 YYNGEE. Trimming shortened V by 0 bases and J by 1 base, and 5 bases separated the two germline ends.

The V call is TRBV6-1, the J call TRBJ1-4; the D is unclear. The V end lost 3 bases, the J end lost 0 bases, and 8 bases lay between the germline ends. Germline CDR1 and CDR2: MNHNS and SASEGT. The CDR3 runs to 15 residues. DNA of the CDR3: TGTGCCAGCAGTGAGGAGTCGGCAACTAATGAAAAACTGTTTTTT. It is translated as CASSEESATNEKLFF.

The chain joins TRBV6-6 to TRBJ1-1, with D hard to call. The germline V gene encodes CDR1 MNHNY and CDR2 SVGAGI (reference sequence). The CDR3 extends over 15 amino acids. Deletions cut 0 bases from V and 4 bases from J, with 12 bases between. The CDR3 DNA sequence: TGTGCCAGCAGTTACTCGACTCAGAGTTCCACTGAAGCTTTCTTT. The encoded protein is CASSYSTQSSTEAFF.

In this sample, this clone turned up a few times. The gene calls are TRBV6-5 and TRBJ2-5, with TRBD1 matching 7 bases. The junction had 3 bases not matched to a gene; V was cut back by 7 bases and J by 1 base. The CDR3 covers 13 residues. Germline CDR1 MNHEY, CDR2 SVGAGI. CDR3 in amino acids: CASTRDSQETQYF. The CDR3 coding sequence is TGTGCCAGCACCCGGGACAGCCAAGAGACCCAGTACTTC.

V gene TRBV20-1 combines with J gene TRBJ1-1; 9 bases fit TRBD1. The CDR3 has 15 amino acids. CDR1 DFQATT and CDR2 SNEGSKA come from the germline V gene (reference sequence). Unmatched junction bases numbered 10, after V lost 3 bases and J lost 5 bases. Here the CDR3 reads CSASRATGGLTEAFF. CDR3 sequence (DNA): TGCAGTGCTAGTAGGGCTACAGGGGGCTTGACTGAAGCTTTCTTT.

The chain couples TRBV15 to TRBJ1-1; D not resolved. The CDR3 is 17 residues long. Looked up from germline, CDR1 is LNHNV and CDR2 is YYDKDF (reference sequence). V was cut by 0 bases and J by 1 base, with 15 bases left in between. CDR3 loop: CATSRDTGLLGNTEAFF. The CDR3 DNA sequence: TGTGCCACCAGCAGAGATACCGGACTGTTGGGGAACACTGAAGCTTTCTTT.

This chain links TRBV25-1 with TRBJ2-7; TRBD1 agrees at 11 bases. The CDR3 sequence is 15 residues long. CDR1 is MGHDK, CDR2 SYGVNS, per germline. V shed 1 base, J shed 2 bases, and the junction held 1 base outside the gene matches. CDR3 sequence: CASSEWGQGAYEQYF. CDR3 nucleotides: TGTGCCAGCAGTGAATGGGGACAGGGGGCCTACGAGCAGTACTTC.

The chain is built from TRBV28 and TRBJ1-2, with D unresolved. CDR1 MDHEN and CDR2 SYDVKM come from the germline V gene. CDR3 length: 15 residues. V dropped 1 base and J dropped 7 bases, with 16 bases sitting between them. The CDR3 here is CASSLSSVRVLGYTF. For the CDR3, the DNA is TGTGCCAGCAGTTTATCCTCCGTACGGGTTCTTGGCTACACCTTC.

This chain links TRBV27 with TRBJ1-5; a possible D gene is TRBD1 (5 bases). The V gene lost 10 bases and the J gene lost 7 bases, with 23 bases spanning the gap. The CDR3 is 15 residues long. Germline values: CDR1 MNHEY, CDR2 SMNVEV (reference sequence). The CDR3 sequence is CATRPLGPGVQPQHF. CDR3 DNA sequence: TGTGCCACCCGACCCCTGGGGCCCGGAGTACAGCCCCAGCATTTT.

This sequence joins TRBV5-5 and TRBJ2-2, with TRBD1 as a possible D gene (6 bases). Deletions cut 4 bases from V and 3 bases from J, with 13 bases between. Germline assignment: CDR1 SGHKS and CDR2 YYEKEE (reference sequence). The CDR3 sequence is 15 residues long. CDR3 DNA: TGTGCCAGCAGCCCCGGTCAGGGGTACACCGGGGAGCTGTTTTTT. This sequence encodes CASSPGQGYTGELFF. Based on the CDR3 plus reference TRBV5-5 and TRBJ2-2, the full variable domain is DAGVTQSPTHLIKTRGQQVTLRCSPISGHKSVSWYQQVLGQGPQFIFQYYEKEERGRGNFPDRFSARQFPNYSSELNVNALLLGDSALYLCASSPGQGYTGELFFGEGSRLTVL.

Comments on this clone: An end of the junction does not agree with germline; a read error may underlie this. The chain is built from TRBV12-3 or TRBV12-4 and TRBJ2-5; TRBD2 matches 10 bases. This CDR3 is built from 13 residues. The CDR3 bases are TGTGCCAGCAGGTTAGCGGGGGGAGAGACCCAGTACTTC. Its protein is CASRLAGGETQYF.

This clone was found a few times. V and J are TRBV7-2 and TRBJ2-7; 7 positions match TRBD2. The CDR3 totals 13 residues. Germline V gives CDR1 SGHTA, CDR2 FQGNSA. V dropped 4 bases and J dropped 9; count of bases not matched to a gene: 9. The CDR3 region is CASSYAGVSGQYF. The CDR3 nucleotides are TGTGCCAGCAGCTACGCGGGGGTCTCGGGGCAGTACTTC.

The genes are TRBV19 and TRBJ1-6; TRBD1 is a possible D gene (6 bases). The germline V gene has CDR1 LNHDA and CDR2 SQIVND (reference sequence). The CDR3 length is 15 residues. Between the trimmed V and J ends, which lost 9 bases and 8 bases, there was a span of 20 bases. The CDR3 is CASTIMGGLDSPLHF. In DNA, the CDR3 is TGTGCCAGCACCATCATGGGGGGGCTGGATTCACCCCTCCACTTT.

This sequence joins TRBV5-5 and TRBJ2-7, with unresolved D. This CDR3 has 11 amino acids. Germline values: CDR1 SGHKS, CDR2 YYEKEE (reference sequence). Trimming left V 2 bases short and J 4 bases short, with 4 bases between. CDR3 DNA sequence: TGTGCCAGCAGCTTAGGGTACGAGCAGTACTTC. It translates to CASSLGYEQYF.